Each of the 21 T cell receptor beta chains below was sequenced from the same sample in a study of cytomegalovirus exposure and HLA in healthy donors. In the PCR, 60 Vbeta and 13 Jbeta primers were used. Only in-frame clones appear in the TCRdb table, and some are missing; sequencing was by immunoSEQ multiplex PCR. Altogether under 200,000 clones are present, around 86% being singletons, with the ten largest covering about 2.2%. The sequenced sample was PBMCs. These receptors were collected from a male donor in good health and CMV-seronegative.

V gene TRBV30 combines with J gene TRBJ2-7; 8 nucleotides align to TRBD2. Losses at the gene ends were 2 bases for V and 7 bases for J; bases not matched to a gene: 13. The CDR3 loop spans 15 amino acids. The germline CDR1 and CDR2 sequences are GTSNPN and SVGIG (reference sequence). CDR3 bases: TGTGCCTGGAGTAGAGGTAGCGGGGAGCGGGGGGAGCAGTACTTC. Amino acids: CAWSRGSGERGEQYF.

The chain couples TRBV4-1 to TRBJ2-7, with 8 bases aligning to TRBD2. Germline lookup yields CDR1 MGHRA and CDR2 YSYEKL. The CDR3 contains 14 residues. V shed 1 base and J 3 bases; nucleotides not matched to a gene: 2. CDR3 in DNA: TGCGCCAGCAGCCAAGCCCGGGAGGGCTACGAGCAGTACTTC. It translates to CASSQAREGYEQYF.

The chain employs TRBV7-2 and TRBJ2-3, with TRBD2 matching over 10 bases. CDR3 length: 18 residues. Germline CDR1 SGHTA, CDR2 FQGNSA. V gave up 4 bases and J gave up 2 bases; unmatched junction bases: 12. The DNA of the CDR3 is TGTGCCAGCAGCTGGCCCCCGTGGAGCGGGGGGGTCACAGATACGCAGTATTTT. It is translated as CASSWPPWSGGVTDTQYF. Using reference TRBV7-2 and TRBJ2-3 for the parts outside the CDR3, the full variable domain is GAGVSQSPSNKVTEKGKDVELRCDPISGHTALYWYRQSLGQGLEFLIYFQGNSAPDKSGLPSDRFSAERTGGSVSTLTIQRTQQEDSAVYLCASSWPPWSGGVTDTQYFGPGTRLTVL.

The chain joins TRBV5-6 to TRBJ1-2, with a tentative D call TRBD1 (5 bases). The CDR3 is 12 amino acids. V lost 3 bases and J lost 8, with 11 bases in between. Per germline, CDR1 SGHDT and CDR2 YYEEEE. The CDR3 spells CASSWGREGYTF. As DNA, the CDR3 is TGTGCCAGCAGCTGGGGACGGGAGGGCTACACCTTC.

In DNA form, the CDR3 reads TGTGCCATCAGTGAGTCGGGACAAGCTAATTCACCCCTCCACTTT. This encodes CAISESGQANSPLHF. This rearrangement joins TRBV10-3 to TRBJ1-6, with a weak D call TRBD1 (6 bases). The CDR3 spans 15 residues. V lost 0 bases and J 6 bases, leaving 9 bases between the germline ends. Germline CDR1 and CDR2: ENHRY and SYGVKD.

This chain connects TRBV19 to TRBJ2-2, with TRBD1 identical over 9 bases. Trimming took 4 bases from V and 9 from J; bases not matched to a gene: 9. Germline V gives CDR1 LNHDA, CDR2 SQIVND (reference sequence). The CDR3 runs to 15 residues. The DNA for the CDR3 is TGTGCCAGTAGTACGGCGGGACAGGGAATCCGGGAGCTGTTTTTT. Translation gives CASSTAGQGIRELFF.

This clone was detected only once. The V and J genes are TRBV2 and TRBJ1-3; D unclear. The CDR3 runs 12 residues. The ends were cut back, 7 bases at V and 3 bases at J, with 7 bases in the middle. Germline-derived CDR1 and CDR2 are SNHLY and FYNNEI. In nucleotides, the CDR3 is TGTGCCAGCATCTTTAGTGGAAACACCATATATTTT. It specifies CASIFSGNTIYF. Complete variable domain (other parts from reference TRBV2 and TRBJ1-3): EPEVTQTPSHQVTQMGQEVILRCVPISNHLYFYWYRQILGQKVEFLVSFYNNEISEKSEIFDDQFSVERPDGSNFTLKIRSTKLEDSAMYFCASIFSGNTIYFGEGSWLTVV.

The chain combines TRBV4-1 with TRBJ1-1; TRBD1 might be the D (5 bases). V was pared by 3 bases and J by 0 bases, with 14 bases between. The CDR3 totals 16 residues. Germline V lookup: CDR1 MGHRA, CDR2 YSYEKL. For the CDR3, the DNA is TGCGCCAGCAGCCAGACTCTAGCGGGGGTGAACACTGAAGCTTTCTTT. It is translated as CASSQTLAGVNTEAFF.

The chain employs TRBV15 and TRBJ2-1; 14 nucleotides line up with TRBD2. This CDR3 region has 15 residues. Germline V CDR1 and CDR2: LNHNV, YYDKDF (reference sequence). The trim removed 8 bases at V and 10 bases at J, leaving 10 bases unmatched. The CDR3 protein is CATGKGLAGELEQFF. CDR3 bases: TGTGCCACCGGGAAGGGACTAGCGGGGGAGTTGGAGCAGTTCTTC.

This clone was detected only once. The rearrangement joins TRBV4-3 to TRBJ2-5; 9 bases match TRBD1. The CDR3 contains 15 residues. Trimming cost V 3 bases and J 2 bases; bases outside gene matches: 4. Germline lookup yields CDR1 LGHNA and CDR2 YSLEER. The CDR3 spells CASSQNDRGQETQYF. DNA of the CDR3: TGCGCCAGCAGCCAGAACGACAGGGGGCAAGAGACCCAGTACTTC.

This chain links TRBV18 with TRBJ2-7; 7 bases align to TRBD1. CDR1 and CDR2 (germline): KGHSH, LQKENI. The CDR3 contains 15 residues. J lost 7 bases, V lost 0 bases, and 9 bases had no gene match. The CDR3 DNA sequence: TGTGCCAGCTCACCACCGTCCCAGGGGGAGCTGGAGCAGTACTTC. This translates into CASSPPSQGELEQYF.

The chain uses TRBV7-2 and TRBJ1-6; 7 bases align to TRBD1. Germline values: CDR1 SGHTA, CDR2 FQGNSA. V shed 1 base and J 8 bases; nucleotides not matched to a gene: 2. This CDR3 has 14 amino acids. This CDR3 reads CASSLEGADSPLHF. CDR3 in DNA: TGTGCCAGCAGCTTAGAGGGGGCGGATTCACCCCTCCACTTT.

Only a few counts were recorded for this clone. The genes are TRBV7-2 and TRBJ1-6; 7 bases map to TRBD1. With 4 bases clipped from V and 9 bases from J, the junction kept 12 bases outside the gene matches. The germline gives CDR1 SGHTA, CDR2 FQGNSA. CDR3 length: 16 amino acids. CDR3 residues: CASSSSGGDSFSPLHF. The DNA for the CDR3 is TGTGCCAGCAGCTCTAGCGGGGGGGACAGCTTTTCACCCCTCCACTTT.

The V call is TRBV19, the J call TRBJ1-1, with TRBD1 as a possible D gene (6 bases). The CDR3 is made up of 13 amino acids. V lost 5 bases to trimming and J lost 4 bases, with 11 bases between them. CDR1 LNHDA and CDR2 SQIVND come from the germline V gene (reference sequence). CDR3 sequence: CASSLGGVTEAFF. CDR3 in DNA: TGTGCCAGTAGTTTAGGGGGAGTCACTGAAGCTTTCTTT.

The chain employs TRBV7-6 and TRBJ2-1; 12 nucleotides line up with TRBD2. The CDR3 loop spans 15 amino acids. Germline lookup yields CDR1 SGHVS and CDR2 FNYEAQ. The ends lost 5 bases at V and 4 bases at J; junction bases unmatched: 3. CDR3 bases: TGTGCCAGCAGCCGGACTAGCGGGGTTTACAATGAGCAGTTCTTC. Its translation: CASSRTSGVYNEQFF.

This clone came up a few times. The V call is TRBV14, the J call TRBJ1-1, with no clear D. The germline V and J ends were trimmed by 0 bases and 4 bases, with 15 bases remaining between them. The CDR3 loop spans 16 amino acids. CDR1 is SGHDN, CDR2 FVKESK, per germline. CDR3 DNA: TGTGCCAGCAGCCAAGATTGGCGGGGTTGGGGCACTGAAGCTTTCTTT. Translating gives CASSQDWRGWGTEAFF. Combining the CDR3 with reference TRBV14 and TRBJ1-1 gives the whole variable domain EAGVTQFPSHSVIEKGQTVTLRCDPISGHDNLYWYRRVMGKEIKFLLHFVKESKQDESGMPNNRFLAERTGGTYSTLKVQPAELEDSGVYFCASSQDWRGWGTEAFFGQGTRLTVV.

The genes are TRBV27 and TRBJ1-6; no firm D call. The germline V and J ends were trimmed by 6 bases and 4 bases, with 25 bases remaining between them. The germline V gene has CDR1 MNHEY and CDR2 SMNVEV (reference sequence). CDR3 size: 19 residues. The CDR3 sequence is CASSFVPFPSKTYNSPLHF. DNA for the CDR3: TGTGCCAGCAGCTTTGTTCCATTTCCAAGTAAAACTTATAATTCACCCCTCCACTTT.

The V call is TRBV5-5, the J call TRBJ2-1; 9 nucleotides match TRBD1. The CDR3 length is 15 residues. J was trimmed by 10 bases and V by 4 bases; bases with no gene match: 12. The germline V gene has CDR1 SGHKS and CDR2 YYEKEE (reference sequence). CDR3 residues: CASSTTGQGFGEQFF. CDR3 in DNA: TGTGCCAGCAGCACGACGGGACAGGGATTTGGGGAGCAGTTCTTC. Full variable domain (remainder filled in from reference TRBV5-5 and TRBJ2-1): DAGVTQSPTHLIKTRGQQVTLRCSPISGHKSVSWYQQVLGQGPQFIFQYYEKEERGRGNFPDRFSARQFPNYSSELNVNALLLGDSALYLCASSTTGQGFGEQFFGPGTRLTVL.

The V gene is TRBV7-6, the J gene TRBJ1-3, with D unclear. Germline values: CDR1 SGHVS, CDR2 FNYEAQ. Trimming took off 1 base at V and 0 bases at J, with 4 bases between the two ends. The CDR3 sequence is 14 residues long. In DNA form, the CDR3 reads TGTGCCAGCAGCTTAGAGAGCTCTGGAAACACCATATATTTT. Amino acid sequence: CASSLESSGNTIYF.

The chain couples TRBV7-2 to TRBJ2-7; TRBD1 matches 8 bases. Germline CDR1 and CDR2: SGHTA and FQGNSA. There are 13 residues in the CDR3. The V gene end was trimmed by 5 bases and the J gene end by 6 bases; junction bases not matched to a gene: 6. CDR3 protein: CASSPRTGIEQYF. In DNA, the CDR3 is TGTGCCAGCAGCCCCCGGACAGGGATCGAGCAGTACTTC.

The CDR3 is CASSFRASTDTQYF. The CDR3 DNA follows: TGTGCCAGCAGCTTCCGAGCTAGCACAGATACGCAGTATTTT. The chain couples TRBV13 to TRBJ2-3; D gene uncertain. CDR1 and CDR2 (germline): PRHDT, FYEKMQ (reference sequence). The V gene lost 3 bases and the J gene lost 0 bases, with 7 bases spanning the gap. The CDR3 loop spans 14 amino acids.